The clone carrying this T cell receptor beta chain turned up a few times. Its antigen remains unknown. The data were obtained in a study of human T cells and chemical hapten exposure. About the study: Largely, small differences in pooled library volume made per-sample TCR yields vary.

Looked up from germline, CDR1 is LGHDT and CDR2 is YNNKEL (reference sequence). The CDR3 is 16 amino acids. Trimming took 1 base from V and 0 from J, leaving 9 bases between them. Findings and caveats of the study: The number of TCRs above 1 in 1000 frequency did not change after DPC sensitization.

The authors' total RNA extraction used unfractionated whole blood. In the original analysis: Sequenced samples showed a median of approximately 96,000 TCRs each, with counts running from approximately 21,000 to 630,000. TCRdb recomputed calls from the 5' RACE reads with MiXCR, one row per CDR3 protein. Clone size and V and J calls follow TCRdb, not the original study. The sample includes roughly 120,000 distinct CDR3 sequences, approximately 20% seen only once; the top ten take around 3%. The sequence was obtained from a human donor in good health. The V and J genes are TRBV3-1 and TRBJ2-2, with D maybe TRBD2 (7 bases). The DNA for the CDR3 is TGTGCCAGCAGCCAAGGCGGGGGCCCGAACACCGGGGAGCTGTTTTTT. This codes for CASSQGGGPNTGELFF. Full variable domain (missing parts from reference TRBV3-1 and TRBJ2-2): DTAVSQTPKYLVTQMGNDKSIKCEQNLGHDTMYWYKQDSKKFLKIMFSYNNKELIINETVPNRFSPKSPDKAHLNLHINSLELGDSAVYFCASSQGGGPNTGELFFGEGSRLTVL.